This T cell receptor beta chain was sequenced in a study of CXCR3-negative and CXCR3-positive naive CD8 T cells. Background on the study: Total TRB output reached about 150 million reads, about 1.5 +/- 0.3 million per library.

Study results and limitations: Once cells were cryopreserved, CXCR3 expression went down partly, and most assays used fresh PBMCs. Naive CXCR3-positive and CXCR3-negative cells shared similar TRBV-TRBJ usage, unlike memory cells.

Through 5' RACE with UMI labels, the TRB cDNA libraries were prepared. TCRdb reanalyzed the 5' RACE reads, giving one entry per CDR3 protein sequence and no DNA. This sample's clone table lists 43,000 or so distinct CDR3 sequences. CDR3 size: 13 residues. Germline V lookup: CDR1 SQVTM, CDR2 ANQGSEA. As concerns this clonotype: As yet, its antigen is unknown.

The TCR was taken from a human donor in good health. Some clones in this sample may be carry-over from other donors' samples. The chain links TRBV29-1 to TRBJ1-1; the D call of TRBD1 rests on TCRdb alone, since no DNA is present to check it. Input material: memory CD8+ T cells from blood. The CDR3 region is CSVEDPLRGEAFF.